This TCR beta chain is from a study of radiotherapy plus CTLA-4 blockade in lung cancer. Points from the study as a whole: TCR clones of tumor origin grew in blood after radiotherapy plus ipilimumab. Early clonal dynamics of blood T cells, together with interferon-beta, were reported as the best response predictor.

Focal radiation and CTLA-4 blockade (ipilimumab) were tested in chemo-refractory metastatic non-small-cell lung cancer patients. The CDR3 is 16 amino acids. Germline-derived CDR1 and CDR2 are MGHRA and YSYEKL. V dropped 5 bases and J dropped 4; count of bases not matched to a gene: 11. In the case of this clone: Its antigen remains unidentified.

TCRdb's table, derived via immunoSEQ multiplex PCR, lists solely in-frame clones and lacks some. The profile shows 100,000 to 150,000 clones, about 77% of them singletons. The genes are TRBV4-1 and TRBJ2-7, with 10 bases that match TRBD1. Specimen: peripheral blood, collected from a patient treated with radiotherapy plus ipilimumab. The TCR was taken from a human donor with non-small cell lung cancer who had a partial response to radiotherapy plus ipilimumab. The CDR3 bases are TGCGCCAGCAGCGCACCCGGACAGGGGGGAAGATACGAGCAGTACTTC. This sequence encodes CASSAPGQGGRYEQYF.